The 10 T cell receptor beta chains below were found in one sample sequenced in a study of early T cells in non-severe SARS-CoV-2 infection (dated by TCRdb to about 2021). Libraries were constructed by 5' RACE. Sequencing was carried out with a NextSeq 500. TCRdb reprocessing: public reads trimmed at Q25 with fastp, clones called with MiXCR, in-frame beta chains kept. Entries that share a CDR3 protein sequence are merged under the most common genes and DNA. The table for this sample lists roughly 80,000 distinct CDR3 sequences; about 14% of them were counted only once. The leading ten clones occupy roughly 3% of the sample. Sequenced sample: whole blood. The receptors come from an adult who was a healthcare worker with PCR-confirmed SARS-CoV-2 infection or an uninfected control (not recorded which).

The gene calls are TRBV4-1 and TRBJ2-4, with 7 bases fitting TRBD1. From germline, CDR1 is MGHRA and CDR2 YSYEKL. V shed 1 base and J 0 bases; nucleotides not matched to a gene: 3. The CDR3 extends over 16 amino acids. CDR3 protein: CASSQGDRLAKNIQYF. The CDR3 nucleotides are TGCGCCAGCAGCCAAGGGGACAGACTAGCCAAAAACATTCAGTACTTC.

This clonotype was recorded a few times. The chain links TRBV29-1 to TRBJ2-3; the D is unclear. Trimming removed 4 bases at V and 0 bases at J, with 17 bases between. CDR1 and CDR2 from the germline V gene are SQVTM and ANQGSEA. The CDR3 is 16 residues long. This CDR3 reads CSVGSAGATSTDTQYF. CDR3 nucleotide sequence: TGCAGCGTTGGGTCGGCAGGAGCTACTAGCACAGATACGCAGTATTTT.

This clonotype was recorded at least ten times. The CDR3 DNA is TGTGCCAGCAGAAAGACAGGGTGGTCCTACGAGCAGTACTTC. Its translation is CASRKTGWSYEQYF. This chain links TRBV28 with TRBJ2-7, with TRBD1 matching 7 bases. This CDR3 spans 14 amino acids. Trimming took 6 bases from V and 1 from J; bases not matched to a gene: 6. Germline V gene data show CDR1 as MDHEN and CDR2 as SYDVKM.

The genes are TRBV12-3 or TRBV12-4 and TRBJ1-5; D not resolved. V was pared by 3 bases and J by 2 bases, with 11 bases between. The CDR3 is 15 residues long. The CDR3 bases are TGTGCCAGCAGTTTGGCGAGAGCGGGCAATCAGCCCCAGCATTTT. Protein product: CASSLARAGNQPQHF.

In this sample, this clonotype turned up a few times. The chain is built from TRBV20-1 and TRBJ2-4, with D possibly matching TRBD2 (5 bases). Looked up from germline, CDR1 is DFQATT and CDR2 is SNEGSKA (reference sequence). The length of the CDR3 is 15 residues. Trimming stripped 3 bases from V and 6 bases from J, with 18 bases between. CDR3 in amino acids: CSASTGKGVGNIQYF. The CDR3 DNA sequence: TGCAGTGCTAGTACCGGAAAGGGAGTCGGAAACATTCAGTACTTC.

J is TRBJ2-1 and V is TRBV6-1; TRBD2 matches 12 bases. V dropped 5 bases and J dropped 2; count of bases not matched to a gene: 7. The CDR3 has 17 residues. Germline V CDR1 and CDR2: MNHNS, SASEGT. CDR3 sequence (DNA): TGTGCCAGCAGTTCCCGGACTAGCGGGAAACCCTACAATGAGCAGTTCTTC. It codes for CASSSRTSGKPYNEQFF.

The chain employs TRBV4-1 and TRBJ2-1, with D unclear. The length of the CDR3 is 15 residues. Per the germline V gene, CDR1 is MGHRA and CDR2 is YSYEKL. Trimming left V 0 bases short and J 9 bases short, with 15 bases between. The CDR3 reads CASSQDWLLRSEQFF. Here the CDR3 DNA reads TGCGCCAGCAGCCAAGATTGGCTACTTCGGAGTGAGCAGTTCTTC.

This clonotype was picked up a small number of times. V is TRBV19 and J is TRBJ1-1; D may be TRBD1 (5 bases). Per germline, CDR1 LNHDA and CDR2 SQIVND (reference sequence). This CDR3 is 16 amino acids long. Trimming left V 1 base short and J 0 bases short, with 12 bases between. CDR3 protein: CASSIAEAGLNTEAFF. In DNA form, the CDR3 reads TGTGCCAGTAGTATAGCCGAGGCAGGGTTGAACACTGAAGCTTTCTTT.

The rearrangement uses TRBV29-1 and TRBJ1-3; no definite D call. Trimming removed 2 bases at V and 0 bases at J, with 11 bases between. The CDR3 totals 15 residues. Germline CDR1 is SQVTM and CDR2 is ANQGSEA. CDR3 nucleotides: TGCAGCGTTGAAACGTGGGCCTCCTCTGGAAACACCATATATTTT. The encoded protein is CSVETWASSGNTIYF.

This clonotype showed up many times. The V and J genes are TRBV10-3 and TRBJ1-4; D perhaps matches TRBD1 (5 bases). This CDR3 contains 13 residues. V lost 8 bases, J lost 8 bases, and 15 bases lay in between. Looked up from germline, CDR1 is ENHRY and CDR2 is SYGVKD. The CDR3 reads CAIQGSLLEKLFF. The CDR3 DNA is TGTGCCATCCAGGGCTCGCTGCTAGAAAAACTGTTTTTT.